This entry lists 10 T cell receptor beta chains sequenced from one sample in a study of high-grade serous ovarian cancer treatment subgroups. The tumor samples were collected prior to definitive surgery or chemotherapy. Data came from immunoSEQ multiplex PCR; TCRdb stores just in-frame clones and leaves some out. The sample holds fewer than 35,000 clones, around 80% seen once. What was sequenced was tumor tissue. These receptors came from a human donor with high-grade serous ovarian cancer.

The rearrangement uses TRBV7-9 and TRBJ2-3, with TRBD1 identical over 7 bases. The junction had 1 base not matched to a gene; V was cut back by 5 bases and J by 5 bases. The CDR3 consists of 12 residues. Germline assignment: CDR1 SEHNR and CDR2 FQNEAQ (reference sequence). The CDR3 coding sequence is TGTGCCAGCAGCCCAGGGGGAGATACGCAGTATTTT. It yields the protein CASSPGGDTQYF.

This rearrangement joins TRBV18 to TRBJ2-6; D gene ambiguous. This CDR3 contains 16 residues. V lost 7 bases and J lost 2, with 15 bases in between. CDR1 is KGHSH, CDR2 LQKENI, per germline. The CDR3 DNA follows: TGTGCCAGCTGTCCGGGCCTACCTGCTGGGGCCAACGTCCTGACTTTC. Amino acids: CASCPGLPAGANVLTF. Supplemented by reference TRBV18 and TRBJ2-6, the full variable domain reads NAGVMQNPRHLVRRRGQEARLRCSPMKGHSHVYWYRQLPEEGLKFMVYLQKENIIDESGMPKERFSAEFPKEGPSILRIQQVVRGDSAAYFCASCPGLPAGANVLTFGAGSRLTVL.

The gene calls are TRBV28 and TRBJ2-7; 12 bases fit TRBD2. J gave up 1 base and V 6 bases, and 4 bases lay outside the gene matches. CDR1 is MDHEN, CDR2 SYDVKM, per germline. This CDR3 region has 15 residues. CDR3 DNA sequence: TGTGCCAGCAGATCCGGGACTAGCGGGTCCTACGAGCAGTACTTC. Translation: CASRSGTSGSYEQYF.

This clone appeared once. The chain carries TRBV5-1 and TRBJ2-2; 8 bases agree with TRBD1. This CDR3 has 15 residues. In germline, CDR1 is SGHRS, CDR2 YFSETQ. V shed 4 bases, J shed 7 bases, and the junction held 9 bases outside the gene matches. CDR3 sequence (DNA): TGCGCCAGCAGCCGAGTCAGGGGGCAACACGGGGAGCTGTTTTTT. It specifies CASSRVRGQHGELFF.

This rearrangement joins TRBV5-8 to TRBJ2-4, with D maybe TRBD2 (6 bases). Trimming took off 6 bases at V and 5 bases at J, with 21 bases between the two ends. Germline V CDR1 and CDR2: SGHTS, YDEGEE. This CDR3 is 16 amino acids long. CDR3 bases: TGTGCCAGCAAAACTCGGGTGGGGGGACGACAAAACATTCAGTACTTC. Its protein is CASKTRVGGRQNIQYF. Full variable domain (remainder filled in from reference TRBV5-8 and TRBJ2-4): EAGVTQSPTHLIKTRGQQATLRCSPISGHTSVYWYQQALGLGLQFLLWYDEGEERNRGNFPPRFSGRQFPNYSSELNVNALELEDSALYLCASKTRVGGRQNIQYFGAGTRLSVL.

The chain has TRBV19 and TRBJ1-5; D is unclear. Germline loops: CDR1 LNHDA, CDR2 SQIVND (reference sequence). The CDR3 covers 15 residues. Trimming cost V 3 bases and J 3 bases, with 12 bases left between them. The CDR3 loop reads CASSIGKSNNQPQHF. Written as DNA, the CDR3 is TGTGCCAGTAGTATCGGTAAAAGCAACAATCAGCCCCAGCATTTT.

The CDR3 DNA reads as TGTGCCACCAGCAGAGCTTTTGGAATAAATGAAAAACTGTTTTTT. Amino acids: CATSRAFGINEKLFF. The chain recombines TRBV15 with TRBJ1-4, with no clear D. The V and J ends lost 1 base and 5 bases respectively, with 11 bases between them. The CDR3 contains 15 residues. Germline V lookup: CDR1 LNHNV, CDR2 YYDKDF (reference sequence).

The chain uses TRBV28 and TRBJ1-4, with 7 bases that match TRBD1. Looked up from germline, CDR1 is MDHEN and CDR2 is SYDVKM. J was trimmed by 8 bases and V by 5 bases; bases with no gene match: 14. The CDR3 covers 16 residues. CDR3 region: CASSPLLGRGDEKLFF. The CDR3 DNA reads TGTGCCAGCAGTCCTCTATTGGGCAGGGGGGACGAAAAACTGTTTTTT.

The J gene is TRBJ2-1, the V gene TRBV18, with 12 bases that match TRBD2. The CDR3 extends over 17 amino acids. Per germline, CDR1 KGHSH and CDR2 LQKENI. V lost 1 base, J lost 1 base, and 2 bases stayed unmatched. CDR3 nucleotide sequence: TGTGCCAGCTCACCACGAACTAGCGGGAGGTCCTACAATGAGCAGTTCTTC. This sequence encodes CASSPRTSGRSYNEQFF.

The CDR3 loop reads CASSLDTHYEQYF. CDR3 DNA: TGTGCCAGCAGCTTAGACACCCACTACGAGCAGTACTTC. This chain connects TRBV7-3 to TRBJ2-7, with D hard to call. CDR1 SGHTA and CDR2 FQGTGA come from the germline V gene. The V end was cut by 2 bases, the J end by 3 bases, with 8 bases between. CDR3 size: 13 residues.